These 12 T cell receptor beta chains were sequenced from one sample in a study of T cells in Graves' hyperthyroidism and ophthalmopathy. RNA transcripts yielded amplified TCR beta CDR3 regions. TCR CDR3 regions were first amplified by RT-PCR with HTBI primers. One entry per CDR3 protein results from TCRdb running MiXCR on the multiplex PCR reads. This sample has approximately 430,000 distinct CDR3 sequences, with roughly 14% found just once. Input material: blood. Every receptor here comes from a woman aged 18-29 years with Graves' hyperthyroidism.

This clonotype was seen at least ten times. V gene TRBV2 combines with J gene TRBJ2-7; D possibly corresponds to TRBD2 (6 bases). Germline CDR1 and CDR2: SNHLY and FYNNEI. V was pared by 6 bases and J by 2 bases, with 14 bases between. The CDR3 runs 14 residues. The CDR3 coding sequence is TGTGCCAGCAGCAATCCTGGGGGGACCTACGAGCAGTACTTC. It specifies CASSNPGGTYEQYF.

This clonotype was recorded many times. The chain couples TRBV6-1 to TRBJ2-2, with D unresolved. The CDR3 spans 14 residues. V lost 5 bases to trimming and J lost 1 base, with 8 bases between them. The germline gives CDR1 MNHNS, CDR2 SASEGT. The CDR3 sequence: CASSSGVNTGELFF. The CDR3 DNA reads as TGTGCCAGCAGTTCAGGTGTGAACACCGGGGAGCTGTTTTTT.

This clonotype was observed many times. The V gene is TRBV7-9, the J gene TRBJ1-1, with no clear D. CDR3 size: 15 residues. From germline, CDR1 is SEHNR and CDR2 FQNEAQ (reference sequence). Trimming took 5 bases from V and 5 from J, leaving 18 bases between them. CDR3 loop: CASSRRTEGGTEAFF. In DNA form, the CDR3 reads TGTGCCAGCAGCCGGCGGACGGAAGGAGGAACTGAAGCTTTCTTT. Supplemented by reference TRBV7-9 and TRBJ1-1, the full variable domain reads DTGVSQNPRHKITKRGQNVTFRCDPISEHNRLYWYRQTLGQGPEFLTYFQNEAQLEKSRLLSDRFSAERPKGSFSTLEIQRTEQGDSAMYLCASSRRTEGGTEAFFGQGTRLTVV.

This clonotype was found a few times. The gene calls are TRBV18 and TRBJ2-4; 7 positions match TRBD1. V shed 6 bases, J shed 4 bases, and the junction held 3 bases outside the gene matches. The germline CDR1 and CDR2 sequences are KGHSH and LQKENI. The CDR3 covers 13 residues. The CDR3 nucleotides are TGTGCCAGCTCGACGGGACAGAAAAACATTCAGTACTTC. Translating it yields CASSTGQKNIQYF. Variable domain in full (rest from reference TRBV18 and TRBJ2-4): NAGVMQNPRHLVRRRGQEARLRCSPMKGHSHVYWYRQLPEEGLKFMVYLQKENIIDESGMPKERFSAEFPKEGPSILRIQQVVRGDSAAYFCASSTGQKNIQYFGAGTRLSVL.

This clonotype was observed at least ten times. V is TRBV5-5 and J is TRBJ1-5; possible D gene TRBD1, 6 bases. The germline gives CDR1 SGHKS, CDR2 YYEKEE (reference sequence). This CDR3 is built from 14 residues. Trimming cost V 0 bases and J 4 bases, with 8 bases left between them. The CDR3 loop reads CASSLGQVNQPQHF. The CDR3 bases are TGTGCCAGCAGCTTGGGACAGGTTAATCAGCCCCAGCATTTT. Full variable domain (missing parts from reference TRBV5-5 and TRBJ1-5): DAGVTQSPTHLIKTRGQQVTLRCSPISGHKSVSWYQQVLGQGPQFIFQYYEKEERGRGNFPDRFSARQFPNYSSELNVNALLLGDSALYLCASSLGQVNQPQHFGDGTRLSIL.

The rearrangement links TRBV3-1 to TRBJ1-2; D is ambiguous. CDR1 is LGHDT and CDR2 is YNNKEL in the germline V gene (reference sequence). V lost 1 base to trimming and J lost 5 bases, with 8 bases between them. The CDR3 is 13 residues long. The CDR3 protein is CASSQVKGYGYTF. The CDR3 nucleotides read TGTGCCAGCAGCCAAGTAAAAGGGTATGGCTACACCTTC.

The chain employs TRBV19 and TRBJ1-5; 10 positions match TRBD1. CDR3 length: 14 residues. The junction had 7 bases not matched to a gene; V was cut back by 10 bases and J by 4 bases. Germline V gives CDR1 LNHDA, CDR2 SQIVND (reference sequence). In nucleotides, the CDR3 is TGTGCCACCTCCGGACAGGGGGAGAATCAGCCCCAGCATTTT. This translates into CATSGQGENQPQHF.

This chain joins TRBV7-2 and TRBJ1-1; D is unclear. V lost 5 bases to trimming and J lost 3 bases, with 19 bases between them. The CDR3 runs to 16 residues. CDR1 is SGHTA and CDR2 is FQGNSA in the germline V gene. CDR3 DNA sequence: TGTGCCAGCAGCCCGGCCGGCTTGCGGACCTACACTGAAGCTTTCTTT. It is translated as CASSPAGLRTYTEAFF.

This clonotype was counted many times. This sequence joins TRBV27 and TRBJ2-5; possibly TRBD1 or TRBD2 for D (5 bases each). CDR1 and CDR2 (germline): MNHEY, SMNVEV (reference sequence). This CDR3 has 13 residues. V gave up 6 bases and J gave up 3 bases, with 11 bases separating them. The CDR3 bases are TGTGCCAGCAGGACGGTGGGGGAAGAGACCCAGTACTTC. Its translation is CASRTVGEETQYF.

The chain uses TRBV3-1 and TRBJ2-1; TRBD2 matches at 11 bases. CDR1 and CDR2 from the germline V gene are LGHDT and YNNKEL (reference sequence). V dropped 4 bases and J dropped 3; count of bases not matched to a gene: 5. The CDR3 consists of 16 residues. CDR3 sequence: CASSLSTSGIYNEQFF. The CDR3 DNA follows: TGTGCCAGCAGCCTTTCGACTAGCGGGATCTACAATGAGCAGTTCTTC.

This clonotype was counted at least ten times. The J gene is TRBJ2-7, the V gene TRBV20-1; D is unclear. The germline V gene encodes CDR1 DFQATT and CDR2 SNEGSKA (reference sequence). The V end lost 5 bases, the J end lost 3 bases, and 5 bases lay between the germline ends. The CDR3 is 10 amino acids. CDR3 sequence reads: CSAPYYEQYF. CDR3 nucleotides: TGCAGTGCTCCTTACTACGAGCAGTACTTC.

At least ten counts were recorded for this clonotype. The chain links TRBV11-2 to TRBJ2-1; 7 bases agree with TRBD2. The germline V gene has CDR1 SGHAT and CDR2 FQNNGV. The CDR3 is 17 residues long. With V trimmed by 4 bases and J by 3 bases, 12 bases remained unmatched. The CDR3 DNA is TGTGCCAGCAGCTCCACCTCACCACGGGAGGTCTACAATGAGCAGTTCTTC. It translates to CASSSTSPREVYNEQFF.